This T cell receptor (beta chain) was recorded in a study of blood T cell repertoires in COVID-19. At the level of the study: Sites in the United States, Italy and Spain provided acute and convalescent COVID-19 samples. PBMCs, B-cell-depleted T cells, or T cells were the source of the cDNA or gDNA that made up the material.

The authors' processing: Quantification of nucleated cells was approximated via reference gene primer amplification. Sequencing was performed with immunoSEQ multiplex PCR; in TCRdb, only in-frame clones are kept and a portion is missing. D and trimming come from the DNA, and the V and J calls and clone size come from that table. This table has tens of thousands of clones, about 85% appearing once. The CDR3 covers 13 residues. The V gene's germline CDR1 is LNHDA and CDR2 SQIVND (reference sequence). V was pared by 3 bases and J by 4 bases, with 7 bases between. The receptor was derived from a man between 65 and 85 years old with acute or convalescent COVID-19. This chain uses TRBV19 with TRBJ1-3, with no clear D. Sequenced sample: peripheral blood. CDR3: CASSIRTGNTIYF. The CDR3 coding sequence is TGTGCCAGTAGTATCAGAACAGGAAACACCATATATTTT.